Described below is a single T cell receptor (beta chain) sequence and its context. The record originates from a study of blood T cell repertoires in COVID-19. Study summary: Samples of COVID-19 (acute and convalescent) were obtained from the United States, Italy and Spain. T cells, B-cell-depleted T cells, or PBMCs supplied cDNA or gDNA.

CDR3 size: 16 residues. J lost 6 bases, V lost 3 bases, and 7 bases had no gene match. CDR1 and CDR2 (germline): MDHEN, SYDVKM. Per the authors' pipeline: By means of reference gene primer amplification, nucleated cell counts were estimated. Libraries were prepared by immunoSEQ multiplex PCR; TCRdb keeps only in-frame clonotypes and omits some of them. The DNA was the basis for D and trimming; V, J and clone size are from that table. The sample records 45,000 to 65,000 clones, roughly 91% being singletons. Sequences were obtained from peripheral blood. The receptor was isolated from a man aged 45-60 years with active COVID-19. The gene calls are TRBV28 and TRBJ2-7; 14 positions agree with TRBD2. CDR3 protein: CASSFPGTSGSSEQYF. The CDR3 region has the DNA TGTGCCAGCAGTTTCCCCGGGACTAGCGGGAGTTCCGAGCAGTACTTC.